The 20 T cell receptor beta chains given below trace back to one sample, sequenced in a study of CD8 T cells in ankylosing spondylitis. The study, taken as a whole, reports: In ankylosing spondylitis blood, a motif of 7 to 9 highly homologous TCR beta variants appeared characteristic.

TCRdb called the 5' RACE reads again in MiXCR, with one record for every CDR3 protein. Among fewer than 500,000 distinct CDR3 sequences listed, about 24% were seen once. No antigen is known for these receptors. Sequencing used blood, either unsorted or a sorted T cell fraction (not recorded which). The origin of the receptors is a male donor with ankylosing spondylitis.

The chain carries TRBV2 and TRBJ1-5; D unresolved. CDR1 and CDR2 (germline): SNHLY, FYNNEI. V was pared by 8 bases and J by 6 bases, with 14 bases between. CDR3 length: 13 residues. CDR3 sequence reads: CASGKGEGQPQHF. In DNA form, the CDR3 reads TGTGCCAGCGGAAAGGGCGAGGGTCAGCCCCAGCATTTT.

V and J are TRBV3-1 and TRBJ2-2; D not certain. CDR3 length equals 14 residues. V shed 3 bases and J shed 3 bases, with 8 bases lying between them. Germline V gene sequence: CDR1 LGHDT, CDR2 YNNKEL (reference sequence). CDR3 in amino acids: CASSHLVDTGELFF. The CDR3 DNA is TGTGCCAGCAGCCACCTAGTGGACACCGGGGAGCTGTTTTTT.

The chain uses TRBV7-2 and TRBJ1-1, with D possibly being TRBD1 (5 bases). The V end was cut by 6 bases, the J end by 5 bases, with 16 bases between. CDR1 and CDR2 (germline): SGHTA, FQGNSA. The CDR3 spans 14 residues. CDR3 DNA sequence: TGTGCCAGCAGTCGTCTAGGCGACAGAACTGAAGCTTTCTTT. Amino acids: CASSRLGDRTEAFF.

This chain joins TRBV2 and TRBJ2-1; D uncertain. This CDR3 is 12 amino acids long. Per the germline V gene, CDR1 is SNHLY and CDR2 is FYNNEI. Trimming removed 11 bases from V and 2 bases from J, with 10 bases in between. The CDR3 bases are TGTGCCGGAGAGGCCCCCTACAATGAGCAGTTCTTC. Translation: CAGEAPYNEQFF.

This clonotype came up a few times. The rearrangement links TRBV20-1 to TRBJ2-1; D gene ambiguous. This CDR3 is built from 13 residues. Germline lookup yields CDR1 DFQATT and CDR2 SNEGSKA (reference sequence). Trimming removed 6 bases from V and 1 base from J, with 10 bases in between. CDR3 sequence reads: CSARQGSYNEQFF. CDR3 nucleotide sequence: TGCAGTGCCAGGCAAGGATCCTACAATGAGCAGTTCTTC.

This clonotype was seen a handful of times. The chain links TRBV5-5 to TRBJ2-1; D not resolved. Germline lookup yields CDR1 SGHKS and CDR2 YYEKEE (reference sequence). V lost 2 bases, J lost 4 bases, and 10 bases lay in between. CDR3 length equals 14 residues. This CDR3 reads CASSFRQNYNEQFF. The CDR3 nucleotides read TGTGCCAGCAGCTTCCGCCAGAATTACAATGAGCAGTTCTTC.

The chain employs TRBV27 and TRBJ2-1, with D perhaps matching TRBD2 (6 bases). CDR1 is MNHEY, CDR2 SMNVEV, per germline (reference sequence). The CDR3 is 13 amino acids. V was pared by 8 bases and J by 3 bases, with 11 bases between. The CDR3 DNA reads as TGTGCCAGCGTTAGCGGACTCTACAATGAGCAGTTCTTC. It yields the protein CASVSGLYNEQFF.

The chain couples TRBV21-1 to TRBJ2-1; TRBD2, as called in the table, went unchecked against the DNA. TRBV21-1 is annotated as a pseudogene. CDR3 size: 19 residues. CDR3 in amino acids: CASRREGTTQTSSYNEQFF. CDR3 sequence (DNA): TGTGCCAGCAGGCGCGAGGGGACTACCCAAACCAGCTCCTACAATGAGCAGTTCTTC.

The V gene is TRBV6-1, the J gene TRBJ1-2, with D possibly being TRBD1 (5 bases). Germline V gene data show CDR1 as MNHNS and CDR2 as SASEGT. The ends were cut back, 6 bases at V and 4 bases at J, with 15 bases in the middle. The CDR3 is 14 amino acids. CDR3 protein: CASSEGMRIYGYTF. The CDR3 DNA follows: TGTGCCAGCAGCGAGGGGATGAGGATCTATGGCTACACCTTC.

This clonotype was detected only a few times. CDR3 nucleotide sequence: TGTGCCAGCAAACCTAGGTTCCTCTACTATGGCTACACCTTC. Translated, it gives CASKPRFLYYGYTF. The rearrangement joins TRBV6-1 to TRBJ1-2; D is unclear. The CDR3 covers 14 residues. CDR1 and CDR2 from the germline V gene are MNHNS and SASEGT. V was clipped by 7 bases and J by 3 bases, with 15 bases between them.

This rearrangement joins TRBV7-6 to TRBJ2-2, with no clear D. The germline V gene encodes CDR1 SGHVS and CDR2 FNYEAQ. Trimming took 1 base from V and 6 from J, leaving 9 bases between them. This CDR3 spans 14 amino acids. The chain's CDR3 is CASSLVAGPGELFF. The CDR3 DNA reads as TGTGCCAGCAGCTTAGTTGCAGGACCCGGGGAGCTGTTTTTT.

The CDR3 spells CASSLVGAASGRSYNEQFF. CDR3 bases: TGTGCCAGCAGCTTAGTCGGAGCGGCTAGCGGGAGGAGCTACAATGAGCAGTTCTTC. The J gene is TRBJ2-1, the V gene TRBV11-2; 11 bases fit TRBD2. With V trimmed by 1 base and J by 3 bases, 11 bases remained unmatched. Germline V gene sequence: CDR1 SGHAT, CDR2 FQNNGV. CDR3 size: 19 residues.

This rearrangement joins TRBV5-1 to TRBJ1-5; 9 bases map to TRBD1. Germline V gene sequence: CDR1 SGHRS, CDR2 YFSETQ. J gave up 8 bases and V 4 bases, and 7 bases lay outside the gene matches. The CDR3 covers 14 residues. The CDR3 nucleotides read TGCGCCAGCAGCCCCGGACAGGGGATCGAGCCCCAGCATTTT. Amino acids: CASSPGQGIEPQHF.

This clonotype appeared many times. The chain links TRBV9 to TRBJ2-1; D is perhaps TRBD2 (5 bases). CDR3 size: 16 residues. CDR1 and CDR2 (germline): SGDLS, YYNGEE. Trimming took off 0 bases at V and 7 bases at J, with 17 bases between the two ends. The CDR3 DNA sequence: TGTGCCAGCAGCGTAGAAGGTGGGAGCGTCTATAATGAGCAGTTCTTC. The encoded protein is CASSVEGGSVYNEQFF.

The V gene is TRBV12-3 or TRBV12-4, the J gene TRBJ1-1, with a possible D match to TRBD1 (6 bases). V gave up 0 bases and J gave up 8 bases, with 13 bases separating them. The CDR3 runs to 14 residues. This CDR3 is CASSLAGAFPEAFF. CDR3 in DNA: TGTGCCAGCAGTTTAGCGGGGGCTTTCCCCGAAGCTTTCTTT.

The CDR3 here is CASSHRTSGSLRYYEQYV. The CDR3 region has the DNA TGTGCCAGCAGCCATCGGACTAGCGGTTCTTTACGATACTACGAGCAGTACGTC. V gene TRBV12-3 or TRBV12-4 combines with J gene TRBJ2-7; 10 positions agree with TRBD2. The junction had 17 bases not matched to a gene; V was cut back by 6 bases and J by 3 bases. The CDR3 loop spans 18 amino acids.

V and J are TRBV13 and TRBJ2-2; the D gene is possibly TRBD2 (5 bases). The V end was cut by 6 bases, the J end by 6 bases, with 17 bases between. Germline V gene lookup returns CDR1 PRHDT and CDR2 FYEKMQ (reference sequence). The CDR3 contains 15 residues. Here the CDR3 reads CASRPLASRAGELFF. Written as DNA, the CDR3 is TGTGCCAGCAGGCCCCTGGCTAGCCGGGCCGGGGAGCTGTTTTTT.

This sequence joins TRBV7-9 and TRBJ2-1, with 9 bases lining up with TRBD1. The germline V gene has CDR1 SEHNR and CDR2 FQNEAQ (reference sequence). The CDR3 is 16 amino acids. After removal of 1 base from V and 1 base from J, the junction contained 2 bases not matched to a gene. CDR3 nucleotide sequence: TGTGCCAGCAGCTTAGGGACAGGGGTATCCTACAATGAGCAGTTCTTC. Translating gives CASSLGTGVSYNEQFF.

The genes are TRBV6-5 and TRBJ1-2, with a possible D match to TRBD1 (5 bases). This CDR3 is built from 15 residues. The germline gives CDR1 MNHEY, CDR2 SVGAGI. The germline V and J ends were trimmed by 0 bases and 4 bases, with 12 bases remaining between them. The CDR3 coding sequence is TGTGCCAGCAGTTACTCTGGCAGGGAGGCCTATGGCTACACCTTC. This gives the protein CASSYSGREAYGYTF.

The chain links TRBV7-2 to TRBJ2-1; perhaps TRBD2 as D (7 bases). Germline V lookup: CDR1 SGHTA, CDR2 FQGNSA. V was trimmed by 4 bases and J by 3 bases, leaving 13 bases between them. The CDR3 runs 15 residues. CDR3 sequence reads: CASSSKGGDYNEQFF. CDR3 DNA sequence: TGTGCCAGCAGCTCAAAAGGGGGGGACTACAATGAGCAGTTCTTC.